This T cell receptor (beta chain) emerged from a study of vaccination and CD4 T cells after COVID-19. Study background: Typically, post-vaccine samples were obtained a median approximately 70 days after dose two, within a range of 14 to 241. The cells were exposed to overlapping spike peptides originating from SARS-CoV-2, HCoV-NL63, HCoV-OC43 and HCoV-229E for stimulation.

This clonotype was recorded a few times. What it binds is not known. The treatment is: roughly 11-day PBMC culture with coronavirus spike peptide pools or control peptides (ViraFEST assay). Sequencing of the DNA from cultured CD4+ T cells was carried out with the Oncomine TCR Beta short-read assay. TCRdb fed the PCR reads into MiXCR, producing one record per CDR3 protein. The top ten clones hold 7.5% to 8% of a sample with 17,000 or so distinct CDR3 sequences, 20% to 25% of them seen once. Germline CDR1 SGHTA, CDR2 FQGNSA. Trimming pared 1 base from V and 8 bases from J, leaving 18 bases between. This CDR3 has 16 residues.

The sequencing sample was made of cultured CD4+ T cells from blood. The V call is TRBV7-2, the J call TRBJ2-1; TRBD2 might be the D (7 bases). This sequence was found in a human donor with COVID-19. The CDR3 region is CASSLEGGGIFYEQFF. CDR3 nucleotides: TGTGCCAGCAGCTTAGAGGGCGGGGGCATATTTTATGAGCAGTTCTTC.